The entry below describes one TCR beta chain. These data belong to a study of blood T cell repertoires in COVID-19. Turning to the study itself: COVID-19 samples, acute and convalescent, were from the United States, Italy and Spain. In each case, the material was cDNA or gDNA derived from T cells, B-cell-depleted T cells, or PBMCs.

V was pared by 0 bases and J by 3 bases, with 12 bases between. The length of the CDR3 is 15 residues. Germline V gives CDR1 SGHNT, CDR2 YYREEE (reference sequence). Per the authors' pipeline: Quantification of nucleated cells was approximated via reference gene primer amplification. Data came from immunoSEQ multiplex PCR; TCRdb stores just in-frame clones and leaves some out. For V, J and clone size, that table is used; D and trimming come from the DNA. The table has tens of thousands of clones, about four fifths seen once; the top ten hold around 7%. This sequence originates from a man in his fifties with COVID-19, enrolled during active disease. The rearrangement uses TRBV5-4 and TRBJ1-1; TRBD1 is a possible D gene (5 bases). Sequencing input: peripheral blood. CDR3 protein: CASSLGSPGDTEAFF. The CDR3, as DNA: TGTGCCAGCAGCTTGGGCAGCCCGGGGGACACTGAAGCTTTCTTT. Based on the CDR3 plus reference TRBV5-4 and TRBJ1-1, the full variable domain is ETGVTQSPTHLIKTRGQQVTLRCSSQSGHNTVSWYQQALGQGPQFIFQYYREEENGRGNFPPRFSGLQFPNYSSELNVNALELDDSALYLCASSLGSPGDTEAFFGQGTRLTVV.